This T cell receptor beta chain was sequenced for a study of cytomegalovirus exposure and HLA in healthy donors. Study-level background: Inside one of the first data releases sat about 85 million unique TCRs taken from HLA-typed donors.

Unmatched junction bases numbered 10, after V lost 7 bases and J lost 16 bases. Germline V gives CDR1 SQVTM, CDR2 ANQGSEA. The CDR3 has 10 amino acids. Notes on the study in general: In terms of immune exposure information, only CMV serostatus was available. Rates of TCR association differed by HLA locus in a later analysis, with DRB1 highest and HLA-C lowest.

Regarding this clone: Its target is unknown.

A multiplex PCR was run with 60 Vbeta primers and 13 Jbeta primers. Clones were read by immunoSEQ multiplex PCR, and TCRdb kept only the in-frame ones, dropping some. The sample table sets out tens of thousands of clones. Sequenced sample: PBMCs. V gene TRBV29-1 combines with J gene TRBJ2-1; 7 bases map to TRBD2. This receptor was identified in an older woman in good health and CMV-seronegative. CDR3 nucleotide sequence: TGCAGCGCGGGGGGACCCCCGAATTTCTTC. It translates to CSAGGPPNFF.